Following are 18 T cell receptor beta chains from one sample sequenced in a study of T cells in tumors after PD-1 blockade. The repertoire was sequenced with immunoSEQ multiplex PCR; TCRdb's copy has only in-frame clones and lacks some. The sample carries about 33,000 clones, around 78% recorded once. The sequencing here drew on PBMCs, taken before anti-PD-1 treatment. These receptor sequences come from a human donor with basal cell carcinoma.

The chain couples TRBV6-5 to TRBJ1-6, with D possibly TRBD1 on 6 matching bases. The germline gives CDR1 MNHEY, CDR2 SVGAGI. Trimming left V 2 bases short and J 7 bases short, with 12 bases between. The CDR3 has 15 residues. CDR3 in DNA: TGTGCCAGCAGTTACGCACAGGGAGAGAATTCACCCCTCCACTTT. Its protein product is CASSYAQGENSPLHF.

The CDR3 loop reads CATGQDGGYGYTF. Here the CDR3 DNA reads TGTGCCACTGGACAGGACGGGGGCTATGGCTACACCTTC. This rearrangement joins TRBV19 to TRBJ1-2; 7 positions agree with TRBD1. The CDR3 consists of 13 residues. With 10 bases clipped from V and 4 bases from J, the junction kept 9 bases outside the gene matches. Germline loops: CDR1 LNHDA, CDR2 SQIVND (reference sequence).

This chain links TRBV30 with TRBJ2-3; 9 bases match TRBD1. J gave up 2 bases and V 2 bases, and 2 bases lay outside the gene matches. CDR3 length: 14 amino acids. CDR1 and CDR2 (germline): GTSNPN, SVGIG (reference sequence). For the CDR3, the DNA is TGTGCCTGGAGTACAGGGGGCCCCACAGATACGCAGTATTTT. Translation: CAWSTGGPTDTQYF.

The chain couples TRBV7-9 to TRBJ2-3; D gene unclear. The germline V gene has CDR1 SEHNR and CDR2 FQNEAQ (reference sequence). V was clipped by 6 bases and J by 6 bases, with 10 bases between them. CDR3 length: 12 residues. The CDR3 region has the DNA TGTGCCAGCAGTCGGAGCCAGGATACGCAGTATTTT. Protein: CASSRSQDTQYF. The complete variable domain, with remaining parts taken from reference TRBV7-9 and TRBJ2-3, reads DTGVSQNPRHKITKRGQNVTFRCDPISEHNRLYWYRQTLGQGPEFLTYFQNEAQLEKSRLLSDRFSAERPKGSFSTLEIQRTEQGDSAMYLCASSRSQDTQYFGPGTRLTVL.

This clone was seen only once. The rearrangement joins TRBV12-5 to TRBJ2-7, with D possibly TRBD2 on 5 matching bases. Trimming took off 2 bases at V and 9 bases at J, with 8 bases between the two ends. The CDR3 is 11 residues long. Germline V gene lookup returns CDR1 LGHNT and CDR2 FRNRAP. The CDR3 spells CASGLMGRQYF. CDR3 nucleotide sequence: TGTGCTAGTGGTTTGATGGGGAGGCAGTACTTC.

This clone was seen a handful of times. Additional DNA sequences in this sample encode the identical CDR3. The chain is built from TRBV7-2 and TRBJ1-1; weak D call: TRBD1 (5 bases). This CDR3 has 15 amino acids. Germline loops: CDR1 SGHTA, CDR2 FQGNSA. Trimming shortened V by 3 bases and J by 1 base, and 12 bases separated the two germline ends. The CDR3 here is CASSFSGTSNTEAFF. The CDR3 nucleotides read TGTGCCAGCAGCTTCTCAGGGACTTCGAACACTGAAGCTTTCTTT.

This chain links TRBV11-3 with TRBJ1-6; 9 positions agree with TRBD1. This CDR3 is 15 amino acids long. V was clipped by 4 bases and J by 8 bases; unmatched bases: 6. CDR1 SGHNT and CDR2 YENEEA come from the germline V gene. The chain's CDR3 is CASSSRTGGYSPLHF. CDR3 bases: TGTGCCAGCAGCTCAAGAACAGGGGGCTATTCACCCCTCCACTTT.

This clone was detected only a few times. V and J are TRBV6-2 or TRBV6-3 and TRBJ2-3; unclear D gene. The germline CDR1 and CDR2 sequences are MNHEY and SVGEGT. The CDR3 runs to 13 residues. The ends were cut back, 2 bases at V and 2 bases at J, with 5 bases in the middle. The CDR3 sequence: CASSYGVTDTQYF. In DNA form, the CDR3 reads TGTGCCAGCAGTTACGGGGTCACAGATACGCAGTATTTT.

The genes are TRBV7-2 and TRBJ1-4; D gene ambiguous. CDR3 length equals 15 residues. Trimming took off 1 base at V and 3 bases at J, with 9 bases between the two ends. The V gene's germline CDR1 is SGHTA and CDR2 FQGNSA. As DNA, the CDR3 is TGTGCCAGCAGCTTAGAAGGCAGGCCTAATGAAAAACTGTTTTTT. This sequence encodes CASSLEGRPNEKLFF.

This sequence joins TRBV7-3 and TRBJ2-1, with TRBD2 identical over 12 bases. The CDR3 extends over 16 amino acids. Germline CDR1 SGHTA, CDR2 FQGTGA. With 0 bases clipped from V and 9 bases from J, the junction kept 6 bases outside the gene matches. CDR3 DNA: TGTGCCAGCAGCTTAACCCCGACTAGCGGGAGAGGTGAGCAGTTCTTC. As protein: CASSLTPTSGRGEQFF.

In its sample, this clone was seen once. Here the CDR3 reads CASRGGAGALLNEQFF. The CDR3 nucleotides read TGTGCCAGCAGGGGGGGGGCGGGAGCCCTTTTGAATGAGCAGTTCTTC. The chain couples TRBV7-8 to TRBJ2-1, with TRBD2 as a possible D gene (7 bases). Germline V gene data show CDR1 as SGHVS and CDR2 as FQNEAQ. The V end lost 6 bases, the J end lost 7 bases, and 22 bases lay between the germline ends. The CDR3 has 16 residues.

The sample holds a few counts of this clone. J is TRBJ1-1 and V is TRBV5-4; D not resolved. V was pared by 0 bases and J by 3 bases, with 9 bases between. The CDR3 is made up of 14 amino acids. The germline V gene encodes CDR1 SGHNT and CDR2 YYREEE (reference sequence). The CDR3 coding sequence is TGTGCCAGCAGCTTGGAATGGAGGGACACTGAAGCTTTCTTT. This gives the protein CASSLEWRDTEAFF.

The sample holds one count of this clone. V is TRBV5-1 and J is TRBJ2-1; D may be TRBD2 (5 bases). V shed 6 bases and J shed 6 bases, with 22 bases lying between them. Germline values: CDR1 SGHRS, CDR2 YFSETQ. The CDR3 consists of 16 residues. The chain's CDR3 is CASTPMARGFVNEQFF. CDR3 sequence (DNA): TGCGCCAGCACCCCGATGGCTCGGGGTTTCGTCAATGAGCAGTTCTTC.

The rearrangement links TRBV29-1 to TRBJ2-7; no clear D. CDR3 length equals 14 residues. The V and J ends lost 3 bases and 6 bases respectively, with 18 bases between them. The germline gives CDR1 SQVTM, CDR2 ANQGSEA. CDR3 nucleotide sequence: TGCAGCGTTGAGTTAGACACCTCGACCCGCGAGCAGTACTTC. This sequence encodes CSVELDTSTREQYF.

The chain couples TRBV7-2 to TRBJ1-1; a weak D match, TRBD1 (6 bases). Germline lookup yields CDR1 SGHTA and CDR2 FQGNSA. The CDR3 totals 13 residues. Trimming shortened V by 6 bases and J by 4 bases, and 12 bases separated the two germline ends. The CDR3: CASSSRGGTEAFF. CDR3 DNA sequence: TGTGCCAGCAGTTCCAGGGGTGGCACTGAAGCTTTCTTT.

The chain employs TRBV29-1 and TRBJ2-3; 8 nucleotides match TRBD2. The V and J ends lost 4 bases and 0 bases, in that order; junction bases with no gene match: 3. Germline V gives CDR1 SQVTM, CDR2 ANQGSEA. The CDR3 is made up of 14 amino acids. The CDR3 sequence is CSVAASGSTDTQYF. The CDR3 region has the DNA TGCAGCGTTGCGGCTAGCGGGAGCACAGATACGCAGTATTTT.

CDR3 nucleotide sequence: TGTGCCACCAGCAGATCTCACAGATTGAACACTGAAGCTTTCTTT. Encoded protein: CATSRSHRLNTEAFF. The J gene is TRBJ1-1, the V gene TRBV15; D unclear. Germline CDR1 is LNHNV and CDR2 is YYDKDF (reference sequence). The CDR3 is 15 amino acids. V lost 2 bases and J 0 bases, leaving 10 bases between the germline ends.

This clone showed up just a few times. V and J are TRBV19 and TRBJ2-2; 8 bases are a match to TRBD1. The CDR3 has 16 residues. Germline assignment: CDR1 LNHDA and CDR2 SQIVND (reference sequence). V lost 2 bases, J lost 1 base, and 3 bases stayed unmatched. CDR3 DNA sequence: TGTGCCAGTAGTATACCTGGACAGGGGAACACCGGGGAGCTGTTTTTT. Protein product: CASSIPGQGNTGELFF.